These T cell receptor beta chains were read from a single sample in a study of early T cells in non-severe SARS-CoV-2 infection. TCRdb fed the 5' RACE reads into MiXCR, producing one record per CDR3 protein. The sample includes around 58,000 distinct CDR3 sequences, around 8.3% of them seen just once. The sample in question was whole blood, obtained at baseline. The receptors come from an adult who was a healthcare worker with PCR-confirmed SARS-CoV-2 infection or an uninfected control (not recorded which). Each CDR3 is given with its conserved first and last residue. The order of the fields is V gene, D gene, J gene, clone size, CDR3 protein, CDR3 DNA. D genes are given only for firm matches. Size is omitted from some rows. Given values are once, few, many or a class for expanded clones.

V gene: TRBV6-1
D gene: NA
J gene: TRBJ2-3
clone size: NA
CDR3 protein: CASSEAGEADTQYF
CDR3 DNA: TGTGCCAGCAGTGAAGCGGGTGAGGCAGATACGCAGTATTTT

V gene: TRBV24-1
D gene: NA
J gene: TRBJ2-1
clone size: many
CDR3 protein: CATSDVSGYEQFF
CDR3 DNA: TGTGCCACCAGTGATGTCTCAGGGTACGAGCAGTTCTTC

V gene: TRBV6-5
D gene: NA
J gene: TRBJ2-4
clone size: few
CDR3 protein: CASRTRGKNIQYF
CDR3 DNA: TGTGCCAGCAGAACTAGGGGGAAAAACATTCAGTACTTC

V gene: TRBV19
D gene: NA
J gene: TRBJ1-5
clone size: NA
CDR3 protein: CASSIWERGNQPQHF
CDR3 DNA: TGTGCCAGTAGTATTTGGGAAAGAGGCAATCAGCCCCAGCATTTT

V gene: TRBV20-1
D gene: NA
J gene: TRBJ2-7
clone size: few
CDR3 protein: CSASSRQGGSGEQYF
CDR3 DNA: TGCAGTGCTAGCTCCAGACAGGGAGGGTCGGGCGAGCAGTACTTC

V gene: TRBV6-2/TRBV6-3
D gene: TRBD2
J gene: TRBJ2-3
clone size: few
CDR3 protein: CASSYELAGFADTQYF
CDR3 DNA: TGTGCCAGCAGTTATGAGCTAGCGGGATTTGCAGATACGCAGTATTTT

V gene: TRBV7-6
D gene: TRBD2
J gene: TRBJ2-2
clone size: many
CDR3 protein: CASSFPTGGTGELFF
CDR3 DNA: TGTGCCAGCAGCTTCCCCACGGGAGGGACCGGGGAGCTGTTTTTT

V gene: TRBV7-8
D gene: NA
J gene: TRBJ2-4
clone size: NA
CDR3 protein: CASSRNPPDQNIQYF
CDR3 DNA: TGTGCCAGCAGCCGGAATCCACCGGACCAAAACATTCAGTACTTC

V gene: TRBV4-2
D gene: NA
J gene: TRBJ2-1
clone size: few
CDR3 protein: CASSQEALGGDFYNEQFF
CDR3 DNA: TGTGCCAGCAGCCAAGAGGCCTTGGGCGGCGATTTCTACAATGAGCAGTTCTTC

V gene: TRBV6-5
D gene: TRBD1
J gene: TRBJ2-1
clone size: many
CDR3 protein: CASSYSVGTGEQFF
CDR3 DNA: TGTGCCAGCAGTTACTCGGTCGGGACAGGGGAGCAGTTCTTC

V gene: TRBV24-1
D gene: TRBD1
J gene: TRBJ2-1
clone size: many
CDR3 protein: CATRGTGESSYNEQFF
CDR3 DNA: TGTGCCACCAGGGGCACAGGGGAGAGCTCCTACAATGAGCAGTTCTTC

V gene: TRBV20-1
D gene: NA
J gene: TRBJ2-7
clone size: many
CDR3 protein: CSARDYGSRTSYEQYF
CDR3 DNA: TGCAGTGCTAGAGATTACGGTAGCCGAACCTCCTACGAGCAGTACTTC

V gene: TRBV25-1
D gene: NA
J gene: TRBJ1-3
clone size: many
CDR3 protein: CASSEYTRSGNTIYF
CDR3 DNA: TGTGCCAGCAGTGAATATACCCGCTCGGGAAACACCATATATTTT

V gene: TRBV30
D gene: NA
J gene: TRBJ2-5
clone size: few
CDR3 protein: CAWSVGAKLQETQYF
CDR3 DNA: TGTGCCTGGAGTGTGGGCGCCAAATTACAAGAGACCCAGTACTTC

V gene: TRBV20-1
D gene: NA
J gene: TRBJ1-1
clone size: few
CDR3 protein: CSASFQENTEAFF
CDR3 DNA: TGCAGTGCTAGTTTTCAGGAGAACACTGAAGCTTTCTTT

V gene: TRBV5-1
D gene: TRBD1
J gene: TRBJ1-1
clone size: few
CDR3 protein: CASSRRTGIDTEAFF
CDR3 DNA: TGCGCCAGCAGCCGTCGGACAGGGATCGACACTGAAGCTTTCTTT

V gene: TRBV25-1
D gene: NA
J gene: TRBJ2-3
clone size: many
CDR3 protein: CASSEQRYTDTQYF
CDR3 DNA: TGTGCCAGCAGTGAACAGCGGTACACAGATACGCAGTATTTT

V gene: TRBV15
D gene: TRBD1
J gene: TRBJ1-2
clone size: few
CDR3 protein: CATSGDRGPNYGYTF
CDR3 DNA: TGTGCCACCAGCGGGGACAGGGGGCCCAACTATGGCTACACCTTC

V gene: TRBV7-9
D gene: TRBD1
J gene: TRBJ2-1
clone size: few
CDR3 protein: CASSLVSGTGGTYNEQFF
CDR3 DNA: TGTGCCAGCAGCTTAGTTTCCGGGACAGGGGGCACCTACAATGAGCAGTTCTTC

V gene: TRBV5-1
D gene: TRBD1
J gene: TRBJ2-1
clone size: few
CDR3 protein: CASSLFTGANYNEQFF
CDR3 DNA: TGCGCCAGCAGCTTGTTCACAGGGGCCAACTACAATGAGCAGTTCTTC

V gene: TRBV28
D gene: TRBD2
J gene: TRBJ2-7
clone size: many
CDR3 protein: CASIPIGTSGSVPYF
CDR3 DNA: TGTGCCAGCATCCCCATCGGGACTAGCGGGAGCGTACCGTACTTC

V gene: TRBV20-1
D gene: TRBD1
J gene: TRBJ1-5
clone size: many
CDR3 protein: CSARTGDQPQHF
CDR3 DNA: TGCAGTGCTAGGACAGGGGATCAGCCCCAGCATTTT

V gene: TRBV6-5
D gene: NA
J gene: TRBJ2-5
clone size: many
CDR3 protein: CASSYSGGETQYF
CDR3 DNA: TGTGCCAGCAGTTACTCTGGGGGGGAGACCCAGTACTTC

V gene: TRBV19
D gene: TRBD2
J gene: TRBJ2-2
clone size: NA
CDR3 protein: CASIPSSGRGTGELFF
CDR3 DNA: TGTGCCAGTATCCCCTCTAGCGGGAGGGGCACCGGGGAGCTGTTTTTT

V gene: TRBV12-3/TRBV12-4
D gene: NA
J gene: TRBJ1-2
clone size: few
CDR3 protein: CASSLNGYTF
CDR3 DNA: TGTGCCAGCAGTTTAAATGGCTACACCTTC

V gene: TRBV2
D gene: NA
J gene: TRBJ2-5
clone size: many
CDR3 protein: CASSARGVTGETQYF
CDR3 DNA: TGTGCCAGCAGTGCGCGTGGGGTCACCGGGGAGACCCAGTACTTC

V gene: TRBV19
D gene: TRBD1
J gene: TRBJ2-6
clone size: many
CDR3 protein: CASWTGGSGANVLTF
CDR3 DNA: TGTGCCAGCTGGACAGGGGGTTCTGGGGCCAACGTCCTGACTTTC

V gene: TRBV7-9
D gene: NA
J gene: TRBJ2-5
clone size: few
CDR3 protein: CASSDRDSQYF
CDR3 DNA: TGTGCCAGCAGCGACCGGGACTCACAGTACTTC

V gene: TRBV20-1
D gene: TRBD2
J gene: TRBJ2-1
clone size: many
CDR3 protein: CSARGASGRGNEQFF
CDR3 DNA: TGCAGTGCTAGAGGTGCTAGCGGGAGGGGGAATGAGCAGTTCTTC

V gene: TRBV14
D gene: NA
J gene: TRBJ2-5
clone size: few
CDR3 protein: CASSQGGGFGLETQYF
CDR3 DNA: TGTGCCAGCAGCCAAGGCGGAGGATTCGGGCTAGAGACCCAGTACTTC

V gene: TRBV28
D gene: NA
J gene: TRBJ1-2
clone size: few
CDR3 protein: CASSKTGYGYTF
CDR3 DNA: TGTGCCAGCAGTAAGACTGGGTATGGCTACACCTTC

V gene: TRBV24-1
D gene: NA
J gene: TRBJ2-2
clone size: few
CDR3 protein: CATSDFSNTGELFF
CDR3 DNA: TGTGCCACCAGTGATTTCTCGAACACCGGGGAGCTGTTTTTT